A selection of T cell receptor beta chains follows, all from one sample in a study of T cell responses to AZD1222 COVID-19 vaccine. The repertoire was sequenced with immunoSEQ multiplex PCR; TCRdb's copy has only in-frame clones and lacks some. The sample lists under 150,000 clones, around 93% occurring once. Sequencing used peripheral blood, obtained on day 0 of AZD1222 vaccination. The receptor set was obtained from an adult in good health. The CDR3 runs from the conserved cysteine through the conserved F or W. The D gene is left open where the match is weak. Some rows have no size entry. The others give once, few or many, or a class for an expanded clone.

V	length	J	D	size	DNA	CDR3
TRBV4-3	15	TRBJ2-2	-	once	TGCGCCAGCAGCCAAGAGCCCCCCACCACCGGGGAGCTGTTTTTT	CASSQEPPTTGELFF
TRBV6-9	18	TRBJ2-7	TRBD2	-	TGTGCCAGCAGTTCTTCCAACATTGGGGGACTATTCGCCTACGAGCAGTACTTC	CASSSSNIGGLFAYEQYF
TRBV27	15	TRBJ2-7	TRBD2	-	TGTGCCAGCAGCGACGGGACTAGTGGGTTCAACGAGCAGTACTTC	CASSDGTSGFNEQYF
TRBV29-1	13	TRBJ1-3	-	-	TGCAGCGTTGGTGCCGGTACCCCATACACCATATATTTT	CSVGAGTPYTIYF
TRBV10-1	14	TRBJ1-3	-	-	TGCGCCAGTCAGGACGGAAGCTCTGGAAACACCATATATTTT	CASQDGSSGNTIYF
TRBV6-2/TRBV6-3	14	TRBJ2-5	-	-	TGTGCCAGCAGTTCCCCTCCCAACCAAGAGACCCAGTACTTC	CASSSPPNQETQYF
TRBV7-9	15	TRBJ2-1	-	-	TGTGCCAGCAGCTTCGGGGGCTCGGTCTACAATGAGCAGTTCTTC	CASSFGGSVYNEQFF
TRBV19	13	TRBJ1-5	-	once	TGTGCCAGCAAGAGTTCCGGCAATCAGCCCCAGCATTTT	CASKSSGNQPQHF
TRBV6-5	14	TRBJ1-2	-	-	TGTGCCAGCAGTCCCTACGACGGGCCCTATGGCTACACCTTC	CASSPYDGPYGYTF
TRBV4-3	14	TRBJ2-1	-	-	TGCGCCAGCAGCCCTACTAGGTCTGGCAATGAGCAGTTCTTC	CASSPTRSGNEQFF
TRBV12-2	10	TRBJ2-1	-	-	TGTGCAAGTCGCTTGCACGAGCAGTTCTTC	CASRLHEQFF
TRBV7-2	15	TRBJ1-3	-	-	TGTGCCAGCACCCCTAGGGCAGGGGCTGGAAACACCATATATTTT	CASTPRAGAGNTIYF
TRBV3-1/TRBV3-2	13	TRBJ2-7	TRBD1	-	TGTGCCAGCAGCCGAGGACAGGGCGGCGAGCAGTACTTC	CASSRGQGGEQYF
TRBV30	14	TRBJ1-1	-	-	TGTGCCTGGAGGTATCGGAGGATGAACACTGAAGCTTTCTTT	CAWRYRRMNTEAFF